This record looks at one T cell receptor beta chain sequence and its context. TCRdb re-called the 5' RACE reads through MiXCR, storing one row per CDR3 protein. The table has about 240,000 distinct CDR3 sequences, more than 8% seen once. This specimen belongs to a study of T-cell memory formation after mild COVID-19. Sequencing used PBMCs or a T cell subset sorted from them (not recorded which). The clonotype originates from a man between 18 and 35 years old who had mild COVID-19 (a few samples of this study predate the infection). Cell type and time point are not known.

The CDR3 loop is CSAREQRTGRHMLDEQFF. The CDR3 DNA sequence: TGCAGTGCTAGAGAGCAAAGAACGGGACGTCATATGTTAGATGAGCAGTTCTTC. The chain recombines TRBV20-1 with TRBJ2-1, with D perhaps being TRBD1 or TRBD2 (5 bases each). V was shortened by 0 bases and J by 8 bases, with 26 bases between the two germline ends. This CDR3 comprises 18 residues. Germline CDR1 reads DFQATT; CDR2 reads SNEGSKA (reference sequence).